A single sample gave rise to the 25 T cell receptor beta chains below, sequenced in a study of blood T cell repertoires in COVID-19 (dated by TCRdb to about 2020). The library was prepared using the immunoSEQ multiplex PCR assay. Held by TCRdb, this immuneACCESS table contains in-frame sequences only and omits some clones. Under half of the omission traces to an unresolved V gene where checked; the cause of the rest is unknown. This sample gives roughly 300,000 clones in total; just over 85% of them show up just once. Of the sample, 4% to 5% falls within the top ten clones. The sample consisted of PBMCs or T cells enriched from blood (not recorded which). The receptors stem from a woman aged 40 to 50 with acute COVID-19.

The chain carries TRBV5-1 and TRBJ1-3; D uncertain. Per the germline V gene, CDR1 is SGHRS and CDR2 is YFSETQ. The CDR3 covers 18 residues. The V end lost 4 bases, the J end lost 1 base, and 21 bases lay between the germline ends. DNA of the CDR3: TGCGCCAGCAGCCTAGAGGGCAGGTTAACCCCTTCTGGAAACACCATATATTTT. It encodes CASSLEGRLTPSGNTIYF.

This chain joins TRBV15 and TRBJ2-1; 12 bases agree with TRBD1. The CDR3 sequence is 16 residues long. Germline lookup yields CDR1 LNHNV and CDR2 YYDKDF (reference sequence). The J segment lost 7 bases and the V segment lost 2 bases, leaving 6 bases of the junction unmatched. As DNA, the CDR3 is TGTGCCACCAGCAGATCGGGACAGGGGGCAAGGAATGAGCAGTTCTTC. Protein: CATSRSGQGARNEQFF.

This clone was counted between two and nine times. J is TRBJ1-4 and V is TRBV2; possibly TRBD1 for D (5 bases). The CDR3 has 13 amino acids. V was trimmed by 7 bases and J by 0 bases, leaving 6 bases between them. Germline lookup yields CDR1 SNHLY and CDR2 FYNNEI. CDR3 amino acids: CASTGSTNEKLFF. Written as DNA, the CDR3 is TGTGCCAGCACAGGGTCAACTAATGAAAAACTGTTTTTT.

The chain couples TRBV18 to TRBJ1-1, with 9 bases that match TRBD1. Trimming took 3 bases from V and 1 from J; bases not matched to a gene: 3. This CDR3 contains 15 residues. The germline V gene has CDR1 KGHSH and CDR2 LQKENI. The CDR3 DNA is TGTGCCAGCTCACCCCAACAGGGGGCGAACACTGAAGCTTTCTTT. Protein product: CASSPQQGANTEAFF.

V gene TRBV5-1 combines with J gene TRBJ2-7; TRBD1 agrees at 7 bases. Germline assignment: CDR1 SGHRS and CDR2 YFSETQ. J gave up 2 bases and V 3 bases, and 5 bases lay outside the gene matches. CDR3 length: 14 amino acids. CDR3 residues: CASSYDRAAYEQYF. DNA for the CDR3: TGCGCCAGCAGCTACGACAGGGCTGCCTACGAGCAGTACTTC.

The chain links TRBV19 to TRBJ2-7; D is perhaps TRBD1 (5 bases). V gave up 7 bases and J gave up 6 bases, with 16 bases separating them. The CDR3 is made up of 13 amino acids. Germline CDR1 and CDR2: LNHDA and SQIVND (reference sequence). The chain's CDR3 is CASTNGRGGEQYF. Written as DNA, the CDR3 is TGTGCCAGTACCAACGGTAGGGGTGGCGAGCAGTACTTC.

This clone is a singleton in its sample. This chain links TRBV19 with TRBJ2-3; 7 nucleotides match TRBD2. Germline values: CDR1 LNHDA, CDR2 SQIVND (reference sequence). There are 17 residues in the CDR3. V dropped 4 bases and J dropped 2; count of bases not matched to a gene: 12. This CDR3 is CASSNWASGAYTDTQYF. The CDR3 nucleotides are TGTGCCAGTAGTAACTGGGCTAGCGGAGCTTACACAGATACGCAGTATTTT.

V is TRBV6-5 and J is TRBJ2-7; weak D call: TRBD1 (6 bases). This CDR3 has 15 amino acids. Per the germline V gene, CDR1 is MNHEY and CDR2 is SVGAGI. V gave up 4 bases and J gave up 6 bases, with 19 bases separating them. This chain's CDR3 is CASSSGAKLLSEQYF. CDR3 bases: TGTGCCAGCAGTTCAGGGGCTAAACTTTTGAGCGAGCAGTACTTC.

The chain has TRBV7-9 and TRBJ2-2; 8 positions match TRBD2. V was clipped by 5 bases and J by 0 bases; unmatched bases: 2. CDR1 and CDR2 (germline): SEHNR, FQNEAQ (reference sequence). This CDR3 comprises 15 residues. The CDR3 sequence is CASSKGLANTGELFF. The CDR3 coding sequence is TGTGCCAGCAGCAAGGGACTAGCGAACACCGGGGAGCTGTTTTTT.

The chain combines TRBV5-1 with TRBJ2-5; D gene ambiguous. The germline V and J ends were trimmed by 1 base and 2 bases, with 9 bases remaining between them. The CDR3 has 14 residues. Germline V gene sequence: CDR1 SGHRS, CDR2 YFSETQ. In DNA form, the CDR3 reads TGCGCCAGCAGCTTGCAGACGACTCAAGAGACCCAGTACTTC. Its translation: CASSLQTTQETQYF.

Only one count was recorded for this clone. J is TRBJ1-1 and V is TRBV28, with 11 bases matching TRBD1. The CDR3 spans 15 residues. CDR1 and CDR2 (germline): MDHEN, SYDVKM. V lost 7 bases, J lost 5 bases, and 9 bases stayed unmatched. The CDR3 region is CASKTPDRGRTEAFF. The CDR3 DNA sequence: TGTGCCAGCAAGACTCCGGACAGGGGGCGGACTGAAGCTTTCTTT.

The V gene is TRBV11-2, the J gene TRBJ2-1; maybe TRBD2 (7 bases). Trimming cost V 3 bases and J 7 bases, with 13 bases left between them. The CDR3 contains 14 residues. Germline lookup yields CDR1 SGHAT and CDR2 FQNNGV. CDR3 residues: CASSFRGALNEQFF. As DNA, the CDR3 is TGTGCCAGCAGCTTCCGGGGGGCCCTGAATGAGCAGTTCTTC.

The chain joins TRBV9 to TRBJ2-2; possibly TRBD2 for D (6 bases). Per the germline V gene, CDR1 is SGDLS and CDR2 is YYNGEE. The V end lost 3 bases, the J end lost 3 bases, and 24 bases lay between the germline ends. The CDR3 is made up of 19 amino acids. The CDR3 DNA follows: TGTGCCAGCAGCGCCATCGGACGAAGGTGGGGACTTGACACCGGGGAGCTGTTTTTT. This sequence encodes CASSAIGRRWGLDTGELFF. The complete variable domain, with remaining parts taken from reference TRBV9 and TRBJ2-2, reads DSGVTQTPKHLITATGQRVTLRCSPRSGDLSVYWYQQSLDQGLQFLIQYYNGEERAKGNILERFSAQQFPDLHSELNLSSLELGDSALYFCASSAIGRRWGLDTGELFFGEGSRLTVL.

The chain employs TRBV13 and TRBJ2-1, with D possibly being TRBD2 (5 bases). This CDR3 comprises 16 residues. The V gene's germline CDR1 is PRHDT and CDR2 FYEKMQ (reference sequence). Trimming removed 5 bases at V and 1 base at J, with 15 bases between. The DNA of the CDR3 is TGTGCCAGCAGCCCGGGTCGGGGAAGGTCCTACAATGAGCAGTTCTTC. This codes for CASSPGRGRSYNEQFF.

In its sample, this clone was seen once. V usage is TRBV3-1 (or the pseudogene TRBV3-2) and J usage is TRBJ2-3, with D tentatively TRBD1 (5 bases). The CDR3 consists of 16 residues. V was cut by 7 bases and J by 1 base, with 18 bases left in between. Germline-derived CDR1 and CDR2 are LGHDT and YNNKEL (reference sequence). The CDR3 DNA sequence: TGTGCCAGCACCAGAGAATTAGACAGCCGCACAGATACGCAGTATTTT. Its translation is CASTRELDSRTDTQYF.

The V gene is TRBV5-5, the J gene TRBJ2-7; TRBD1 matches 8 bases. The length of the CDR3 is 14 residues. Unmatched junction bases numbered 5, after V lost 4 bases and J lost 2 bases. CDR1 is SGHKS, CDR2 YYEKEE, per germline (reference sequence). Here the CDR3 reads CASSPTTGAYEQYF. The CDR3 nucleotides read TGTGCCAGCAGCCCAACGACAGGGGCCTACGAGCAGTACTTC.

CDR3 sequence: CASSQDSPRVAGSYEQYF. CDR3 in DNA: TGCGCCAGCAGCCAAGATTCCCCGCGGGTAGCGGGCTCCTACGAGCAGTACTTC. This chain joins TRBV4-1 and TRBJ2-7; TRBD2 matches 7 bases. The J segment lost 0 bases and the V segment lost 0 bases, leaving 11 bases of the junction unmatched. CDR3 length: 18 residues. From germline, CDR1 is MGHRA and CDR2 YSYEKL.

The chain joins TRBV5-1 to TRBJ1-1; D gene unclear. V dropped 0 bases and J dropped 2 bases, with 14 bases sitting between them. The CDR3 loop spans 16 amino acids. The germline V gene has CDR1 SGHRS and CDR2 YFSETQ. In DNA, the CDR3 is TGCGCCAGCAGCTTGGGCTCGAGTCTGATAAACACTGAAGCTTTCTTT. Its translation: CASSLGSSLINTEAFF.

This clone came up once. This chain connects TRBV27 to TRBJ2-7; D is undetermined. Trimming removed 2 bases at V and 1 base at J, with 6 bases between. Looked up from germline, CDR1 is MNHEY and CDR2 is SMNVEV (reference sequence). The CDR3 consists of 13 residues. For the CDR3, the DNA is TGTGCCAGCAGTTTAAAACAGTCCTACGAGCAGTACTTC. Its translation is CASSLKQSYEQYF.

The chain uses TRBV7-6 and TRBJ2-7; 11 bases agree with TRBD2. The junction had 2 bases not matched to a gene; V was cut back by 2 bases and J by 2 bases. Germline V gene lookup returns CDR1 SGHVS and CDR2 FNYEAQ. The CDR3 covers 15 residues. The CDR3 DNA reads TGTGCCAGCAGCTTAACTAGCGGGAGAACCTACGAGCAGTACTTC. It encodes CASSLTSGRTYEQYF.

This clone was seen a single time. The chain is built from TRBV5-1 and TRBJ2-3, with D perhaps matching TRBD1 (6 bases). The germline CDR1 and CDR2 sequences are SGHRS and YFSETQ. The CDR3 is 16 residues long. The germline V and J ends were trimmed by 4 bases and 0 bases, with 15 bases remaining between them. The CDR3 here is CASSPNFQGSTDTQYF. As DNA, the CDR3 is TGCGCCAGCAGCCCAAACTTCCAGGGGAGCACAGATACGCAGTATTTT.

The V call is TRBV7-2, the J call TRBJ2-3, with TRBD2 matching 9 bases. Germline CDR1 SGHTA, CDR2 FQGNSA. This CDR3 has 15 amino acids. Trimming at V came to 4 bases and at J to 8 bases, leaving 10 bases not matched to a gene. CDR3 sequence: CASSSGSGSLFTQYF. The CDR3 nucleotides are TGTGCCAGCAGCTCCGGTAGCGGGAGCCTCTTTACGCAGTATTTT.

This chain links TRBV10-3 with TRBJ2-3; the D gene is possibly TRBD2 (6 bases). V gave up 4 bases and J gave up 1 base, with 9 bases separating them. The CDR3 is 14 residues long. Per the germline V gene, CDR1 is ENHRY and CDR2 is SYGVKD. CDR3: CAISAGGGTDTQYF. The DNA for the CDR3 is TGTGCCATCAGTGCGGGCGGGGGCACAGATACGCAGTATTTT.

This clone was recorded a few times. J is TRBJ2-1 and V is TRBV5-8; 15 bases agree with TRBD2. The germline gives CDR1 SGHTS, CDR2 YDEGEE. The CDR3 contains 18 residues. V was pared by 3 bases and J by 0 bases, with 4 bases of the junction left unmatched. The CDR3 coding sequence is TGTGCCAGCAGCTCCGGGACTAGCGGGGGGAGCTCCTACAATGAGCAGTTCTTC. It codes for CASSSGTSGGSSYNEQFF.

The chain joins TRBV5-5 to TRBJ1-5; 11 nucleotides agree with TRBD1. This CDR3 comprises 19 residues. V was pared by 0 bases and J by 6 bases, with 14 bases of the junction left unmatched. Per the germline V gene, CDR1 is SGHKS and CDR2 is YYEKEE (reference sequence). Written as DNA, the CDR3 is TGTGCCAGCAGCTTGGGGTCCGGGACAGGGGGTTATAAAGGTCAGCCCCAGCATTTT. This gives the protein CASSLGSGTGGYKGQPQHF.